This T cell receptor (beta chain) stems from a study of a mutant IDH1 vaccine in newly diagnosed glioma. Across the study: The study gave patients eight vaccinations in weeks 1, 3, 5, 7, 11, 15, 19, 23. Vaccination followed radiotherapy alone by 4-6 weeks, or accompanied temozolomide cycles. Males made up about 62% and females roughly 40% of treated patients, whose mean age was 40.4 years. Study-level points and caveats: Top-clonotype changes in peripheral T cells seemed unrelated to pseudoprogression.

TCRdb's table, derived via immunoSEQ multiplex PCR, lists solely in-frame clones and lacks some. The repertoire holds around 40,000 clones, 78% seen once, with 6.3% in the top ten. Time point described: week 23, last vaccination. In every dose of vaccine, 300 ug of mutant IDH1 20-mer peptide was given alongside topical imiquimod. On this clone itself: The antigen is unknown.

V lost 0 bases to trimming and J lost 3 bases, with 6 bases between them. The CDR3 covers 13 residues. Germline CDR1 reads SGHRS; CDR2 reads YFSETQ. The sequencing used PBMCs, collected from a glioma patient whose treatment included an IDH1 peptide vaccine. This sequence joins TRBV5-1 and TRBJ1-2; maybe TRBD1 (6 bases). The TCR was taken from a woman in her thirties or forties with glioma. Some clones in this sample may be carry-over from other donors' samples. This chain's CDR3 is CASSLGTDYGYTF. The CDR3 DNA is TGCGCCAGCAGCTTGGGGACAGACTATGGCTACACCTTC.